The source of this T cell receptor (beta chain) is a study of blood T cell repertoires in COVID-19. Study in general: Sites in the United States, Italy and Spain provided acute and convalescent COVID-19 samples.

The V gene's germline CDR1 is LGHNA and CDR2 YSLEER. The CDR3 extends over 16 amino acids. With 1 base removed from V and 4 bases from J, the gap between germline ends came to 13 bases. Authors' methods: Nucleated cell counts were estimated from reference gene primer amplification. The protocol was immunoSEQ multiplex PCR, while the TCRdb copy is restricted to in-frame clones and leaves out a portion. V, J and clone size reflect that table, while D and trimming were determined from the DNA. The sample consists of about 190,000 clones, 85% to 90% of them appearing once. Sequenced sample: peripheral blood. This clonotype originated in a man aged 45 to 65 with acute or convalescent COVID-19. This rearrangement joins TRBV4-3 to TRBJ1-4; D unclear. CDR3 sequence reads: CASSQVAGEINEKLFF. The CDR3 DNA follows: TGCGCCAGCAGCCAAGTAGCCGGTGAAATTAATGAAAAACTGTTTTTT.